The 18 T cell receptor beta chains below come from one sample, sequenced in a study of a mutant IDH1 vaccine in newly diagnosed glioma. Stated time point: week 47, end of study. In every dose of vaccine, 300 ug of mutant IDH1 20-mer peptide was given alongside topical imiquimod. Their cognate antigens are unknown. Assay: immunoSEQ multiplex PCR; the TCRdb copy retains only in-frame clones and omits some. The table lists around 50,000 clones, about 81% of them singletons. The source material was PBMCs, sampled from a glioma patient whose treatment included an IDH1 peptide vaccine. These receptors were collected from a woman in her 30s with glioma. Some clones in this sample may be carry-over from other donors' samples.

J is TRBJ2-7 and V is TRBV7-6; D gene unclear. The CDR3 contains 13 residues. Trimming took off 2 bases at V and 2 bases at J, with 7 bases between the two ends. Germline V gives CDR1 SGHVS, CDR2 FNYEAQ. CDR3 loop: CASSLNSAYEQYF. Here the CDR3 DNA reads TGTGCCAGCAGCTTAAACAGCGCCTACGAGCAGTACTTC.

This clone was observed a single time. V is TRBV6-6 and J is TRBJ2-1; D possibly corresponds to TRBD1 (5 bases). Trimming stripped 6 bases from V and 3 bases from J, with 12 bases between. The CDR3 consists of 14 residues. Germline CDR1 MNHNY, CDR2 SVGAGI (reference sequence). The DNA of the CDR3 is TGTGCCAGCAGCCCACAGGTTAACTACAATGAGCAGTTCTTC. Protein sequence: CASSPQVNYNEQFF.

The chain uses TRBV9 and TRBJ1-4; maybe TRBD1 (6 bases). From germline, CDR1 is SGDLS and CDR2 YYNGEE. The CDR3 contains 14 residues. Trimming removed 2 bases from V and 8 bases from J, with 13 bases in between. The CDR3 spells CASSVQQGGEKLFF. The CDR3, as DNA: TGTGCCAGCAGCGTGCAACAGGGTGGCGAAAAACTGTTTTTT.

The chain combines TRBV19 with TRBJ1-1, with 7 positions matching TRBD1. The CDR3 contains 14 residues. Germline V lookup: CDR1 LNHDA, CDR2 SQIVND (reference sequence). Unmatched junction bases numbered 15, after V lost 5 bases and J lost 12 bases. CDR3 bases: TGTGCCAGTAGTCCCGGAGGGGGCCCAAAGGTGACTTTCTTT. Translated, it gives CASSPGGGPKVTFF.

The chain uses TRBV2 and TRBJ2-7; a weak D match, TRBD2 (6 bases). Trimming shortened V by 11 bases and J by 2 bases, and 13 bases separated the two germline ends. The CDR3 is 12 amino acids. Germline CDR1 reads SNHLY; CDR2 reads FYNNEI. The CDR3 loop is CASSGGTYEQYF. CDR3 DNA: TGTGCCTCCTCCGGAGGGACCTACGAGCAGTACTTC.

This chain links TRBV11-2 with TRBJ1-1, with unresolved D. The CDR3 contains 14 residues. From germline, CDR1 is SGHAT and CDR2 FQNNGV. The germline V and J ends were trimmed by 4 bases and 0 bases, with 9 bases remaining between them. The CDR3 here is CASSSRRLNTEAFF. The CDR3 nucleotides read TGTGCCAGCAGCTCGAGACGCCTGAACACTGAAGCTTTCTTT.

Turning to this clone: Other nucleotide sequences from this sample produce the same CDR3. The chain combines TRBV6-5 with TRBJ1-2; D is unclear. The CDR3 is 12 residues long. The germline CDR1 and CDR2 sequences are MNHEY and SVGAGI. V gave up 0 bases and J gave up 7 bases, with 6 bases separating them. CDR3 loop: CASSYSTGGYTF. The CDR3 DNA sequence: TGTGCCAGCAGTTACTCGACCGGTGGCTACACCTTC.

There are a few counts of this clone. The chain combines TRBV7-9 with TRBJ1-1; 7 bases align to TRBD1. V lost 5 bases, J lost 0 bases, and 6 bases stayed unmatched. The CDR3 length is 15 residues. The germline V gene has CDR1 SEHNR and CDR2 FQNEAQ (reference sequence). CDR3 sequence reads: CASSAPTGMNTEAFF. In DNA form, the CDR3 reads TGTGCCAGCAGCGCCCCGACAGGGATGAACACTGAAGCTTTCTTT.

This chain uses TRBV7-9 with TRBJ1-1; D is perhaps TRBD1 (6 bases). Trimming shortened V by 3 bases and J by 1 base, and 9 bases separated the two germline ends. Germline V lookup: CDR1 SEHNR, CDR2 FQNEAQ (reference sequence). This CDR3 comprises 14 residues. The CDR3, as DNA: TGTGCCAGCAGCTTTGGGACACAGAACACTGAAGCTTTCTTT. It encodes CASSFGTQNTEAFF.

The chain employs TRBV19 and TRBJ1-4; the match to TRBD1 covers 7 bases. The CDR3 contains 15 residues. V lost 7 bases to trimming and J lost 3 bases; unmatched junction nucleotides: 8. CDR1 LNHDA and CDR2 SQIVND come from the germline V gene (reference sequence). The DNA for the CDR3 is TGTGCCAGTACCGTGGGACAGTATGCTAATGAAAAACTGTTTTTT. Protein: CASTVGQYANEKLFF.

The chain couples TRBV4-1 to TRBJ1-4, with D perhaps TRBD1 (5 bases). The V gene's germline CDR1 is MGHRA and CDR2 YSYEKL. There are 14 residues in the CDR3. The V end was cut by 6 bases, the J end by 11 bases, with 19 bases between. The CDR3 is CASSRTRDLGKLFF. The CDR3 DNA follows: TGCGCCAGCAGTCGCACCCGGGACCTGGGGAAACTGTTTTTT.

The gene calls are TRBV2 and TRBJ2-2; TRBD2 aligns across 7 bases. CDR1 and CDR2 (germline): SNHLY, FYNNEI. V lost 4 bases and J lost 8; bases outside the gene matches: 10. This CDR3 is built from 15 residues. The CDR3 spells CASSGGGPTDGELFF. The CDR3 coding sequence is TGTGCCAGCAGTGGGGGGGGTCCGACTGATGGGGAGCTGTTTTTT. The full variable domain, rest sourced from reference TRBV2 and TRBJ2-2, is EPEVTQTPSHQVTQMGQEVILRCVPISNHLYFYWYRQILGQKVEFLVSFYNNEISEKSEIFDDQFSVERPDGSNFTLKIRSTKLEDSAMYFCASSGGGPTDGELFFGEGSRLTVL.

V usage is TRBV7-2 and J usage is TRBJ2-7, with TRBD1 identical over 7 bases. Germline V gives CDR1 SGHTA, CDR2 FQGNSA. This CDR3 comprises 15 residues. V was pared by 4 bases and J by 0 bases, with 6 bases of the junction left unmatched. CDR3 sequence reads: CASSSQGQISYEQYF. The CDR3 DNA follows: TGTGCCAGCAGCTCCCAGGGACAGATCTCCTACGAGCAGTACTTC.

The chain combines TRBV15 with TRBJ1-5; no definite D call. Trimming removed 3 bases from V and 1 base from J, with 7 bases in between. This CDR3 has 14 residues. CDR1 LNHNV and CDR2 YYDKDF come from the germline V gene (reference sequence). The CDR3 DNA reads TGTGCCACCAGCAGTGCGACCAGCAATCAGCCCCAGCATTTT. This sequence encodes CATSSATSNQPQHF. The full variable domain, with the rest looked up from reference TRBV15 and TRBJ1-5, is DAMVIQNPRYQVTQFGKPVTLSCSQTLNHNVMYWYQQKSSQAPKLLFHYYDKDFNNEADTPDNFQSRRPNTSFCFLDIRSPGLGDTAMYLCATSSATSNQPQHFGDGTRLSIL.

This chain links TRBV5-6 with TRBJ2-7; D remains unclear. Per germline, CDR1 SGHDT and CDR2 YYEEEE. V was trimmed by 0 bases and J by 4 bases, leaving 11 bases between them. This CDR3 is built from 14 residues. CDR3 DNA: TGTGCCAGCAGCTTGGGAACTGGAAAATACGAGCAGTACTTC. Its translation is CASSLGTGKYEQYF.

The chain joins TRBV19 to TRBJ1-5; TRBD1 might be the D (6 bases). Trimming took off 6 bases at V and 1 base at J, with 10 bases between the two ends. Germline V gene data show CDR1 as LNHDA and CDR2 as SQIVND (reference sequence). The CDR3 has 14 residues. In DNA form, the CDR3 reads TGTGCCAGTAGAGGGGGACAAAGCAATCAGCCCCAGCATTTT. Translating it yields CASRGGQSNQPQHF. Together with reference TRBV19 and TRBJ1-5, the CDR3 gives the full variable domain: DGGITQSPKYLFRKEGQNVTLSCEQNLNHDAMYWYRQDPGQGLRLIYYSQIVNDFQKGDIAEGYSVSREKKESFPLTVTSAQKNPTAFYLCASRGGQSNQPQHFGDGTRLSIL.

The V call is TRBV7-9, the J call TRBJ2-1; D assignment may be TRBD1 or TRBD2 (5 bases each). The CDR3 is made up of 13 amino acids. Germline CDR1 and CDR2: SEHNR and FQNEAQ (reference sequence). The ends were cut back, 1 base at V and 6 bases at J, with 7 bases in the middle. The CDR3 here is CASSLGGPNEQFF. The CDR3 coding sequence is TGTGCCAGCAGCTTAGGGGGACCCAATGAGCAGTTCTTC.

This sequence joins TRBV10-1 and TRBJ2-7; 9 positions match TRBD1. The ends lost 2 bases at V and 12 bases at J; junction bases unmatched: 8. CDR1 and CDR2 (germline): WNHNN, SYGVQD (reference sequence). CDR3 size: 13 residues. The CDR3 sequence is CASSETTGTGMYF. The CDR3 bases are TGCGCCAGCAGTGAGACCACCGGGACAGGGATGTACTTC.